This is a list of T cell receptor beta chains from one sample in a study of regulatory T cells in long-lasting Graves disease. TCRdb re-called the multiplex PCR reads through MiXCR, storing one row per CDR3 protein. The sample lists hundreds of thousands of distinct CDR3 sequences; roughly 15% were seen once. This same sample was also taken into another study, of T cells in Graves' hyperthyroidism and ophthalmopathy.

This specimen was peripheral blood mononuclear cells (PBMCs), taken at new diagnosis, from a patient treated with antithyroid drugs. The receptors were gathered from a woman aged 30 to 39 with Graves disease. The CDR3 runs from the conserved cysteine through the conserved F or W. D genes are given only for firm matches. Only part of the rows carry a size: once, few, many, or a class if the clone is expanded.

size	V	J	D	DNA	CDR3
-	TRBV27	TRBJ1-1	TRBD1	TGTGCCAGCAGTTTAAATCCAGGGGGCGCGAACACTGAAGCTTTCTTT	CASSLNPGGANTEAFF
many	TRBV10-3	TRBJ1-6	-	TGTGCCATCAGTGATCGGCCAGGGGAAAATTCACCCCTCCACTTT	CAISDRPGENSPLHF
-	TRBV18	TRBJ2-5	-	TGTGCCAGCTCACCTTTCGAGGGTGAGACCCAGTACTTC	CASSPFEGETQYF
-	TRBV7-2	TRBJ2-3	TRBD2	TGTGCCAGCAGTCGGGGGACTAGCGGATTCACAGATACGCAGTATTTT	CASSRGTSGFTDTQYF
-	TRBV7-6	TRBJ1-2	-	TGTGCCAGCAGCTCCCGGACAGATGGCTACACCTTC	CASSSRTDGYTF
few	TRBV5-1	TRBJ1-1	-	TGCGCCAGCAGCCCGGAGGTGGGCGGCACTGAAGCTTTCTTT	CASSPEVGGTEAFF
few	TRBV19	TRBJ2-1	-	TGTGCCAGTAGTCCGGCCCTAGGAAACTATGAGCAGTTCTTC	CASSPALGNYEQFF
many	TRBV7-9	TRBJ1-1	-	TGTGCCAGCAGCTTAGTAGGAGGGTTCACTGAAGCTTTCTTT	CASSLVGGFTEAFF
-	TRBV6-2/TRBV6-3	TRBJ1-1	-	TGTGCCAGCATTCAGTATACGGGACGGCGGACCACTGAAGCTTTCTTT	CASIQYTGRRTTEAFF
-	TRBV19	TRBJ2-1	TRBD1	TGTGCCAGTAGTGAAGCAGGGGGCGATGAGCAGTTCTTC	CASSEAGGDEQFF
many	TRBV30	TRBJ1-1	-	TGTGCCTGGAGTCACTCCACTGAAGCTTTCTTT	CAWSHSTEAFF
-	TRBV6-2/TRBV6-3	TRBJ2-7	TRBD2	TGTGCCAGCAGTAAGGTTTGGACTAGCGGAGCCCACGAGCAGTACTTC	CASSKVWTSGAHEQYF
-	TRBV5-1	TRBJ2-5	-	TGCGCCAGCAGCTCCTACGGACAGCTCCAAGAGACCCAGTACTTC	CASSSYGQLQETQYF
many	TRBV19	TRBJ1-1	-	TGTGCCAGTAGCCGACGGCCGGGGAACACTGAAGCTTTCTTT	CASSRRPGNTEAFF
-	TRBV4-2	TRBJ1-6	-	TGTGCCAGCAGCCGGGACTCAGGAGTCGGTTCACCCCTCCACTTT	CASSRDSGVGSPLHF
-	TRBV7-2	TRBJ2-1	-	TGTGCCAGCAGCTTAGTAACGGGTGAGCAGTTCTTC	CASSLVTGEQFF
-	TRBV6-1	TRBJ1-4	TRBD1	TGTGCCAGCAGTGAGGGACAGGGCAATGAAGAACTGTTTTTT	CASSEGQGNEELFF
many	TRBV11-2	TRBJ2-7	-	TGTGCCAGCAGCTCCGGCACCTCAGCCGAGCAGTACTTC	CASSSGTSAEQYF
-	TRBV6-1	TRBJ1-2	-	TGTGCCAGCAGTAGACCCTCACAGGGACCGGGGGGCTACACCTTC	CASSRPSQGPGGYTF
many	TRBV6-1	TRBJ2-7	-	TGTGCCAGCAGGGACCCACAAGGCCACGAGCAGTACTTC	CASRDPQGHEQYF
-	TRBV15	TRBJ1-5	-	TGTGCCACCAGCGGGAGCAGGGTAGAACCCCAGCATTTT	CATSGSRVEPQHF
many	TRBV28	TRBJ1-2	-	TGTGCCAGCAGTTCTCAGGGGCACGGCTACACCTTC	CASSSQGHGYTF
-	TRBV5-1	TRBJ2-1	TRBD2	TGCGCCAGCAGCTTACCCGGGACTAGCGGGAGTCGAAATGAGCAGTTCTTC	CASSLPGTSGSRNEQFF
few	TRBV27	TRBJ2-5	-	TGTGCCAGCAGTTTCGCCCCTCCATCTCAAGAGACCCAGTACTTC	CASSFAPPSQETQYF
-	TRBV6-2/TRBV6-3	TRBJ1-1	TRBD1	TGTGCCAGCAGTTTCTCCGGGACAGTGCACACTGAAGCTTTCTTT	CASSFSGTVHTEAFF
few	TRBV27	TRBJ1-6	TRBD1	TGTGCCAGCAGCGGACAGGGGAGAGATTCACCCCTCCACTTT	CASSGQGRDSPLHF
many	TRBV7-9	TRBJ1-3	-	TGTGCCAGCAGCTCGGACAGCTTTCACTCTGGAAACACCATATATTTT	CASSSDSFHSGNTIYF
few	TRBV24-1	TRBJ1-1	-	TGTGCCACCAGCGCCGGTGGCCACACTGAAGCTTTCTTT	CATSAGGHTEAFF
-	TRBV14	TRBJ2-7	-	TGTGCCAGCTGGGGTTTTCGGGAGAGATCCTACGAGCAGTACTTC	CASWGFRERSYEQYF
-	TRBV6-5	TRBJ1-4	TRBD1	TGTGCCAGCAGTTATCAAGGGACAGAAGGTGAAAAACTGTTTTTT	CASSYQGTEGEKLFF
few	TRBV4-1	TRBJ1-1	-	TGCGCCAGCAGCCGGGCACCCCAGAACACTGAAGCTTTCTTT	CASSRAPQNTEAFF
-	TRBV9	TRBJ2-4	TRBD2	TGTGCCAGCAGTGCCCGGGGGGACAAAAACATTCAGTACTTC	CASSARGDKNIQYF
many	TRBV25-1	TRBJ2-1	TRBD1	TGTGCCAGCAGCAGAATAGACAGGGCCATCTACAATGAGCAGTTCTTC	CASSRIDRAIYNEQFF
few	TRBV29-1	TRBJ1-2	-	TGCAGCGTTGAAGGTGCGCAGGAGCGGATTAACTATGGCTACACCTTC	CSVEGAQERINYGYTF
-	TRBV28	TRBJ1-6	TRBD1	TGTGCCAGCAGTGGGACAGGCCTTCCACGTAATTCACCCCTCCACTTT	CASSGTGLPRNSPLHF
-	TRBV5-1	TRBJ2-3	-	TGCGCCAGCAGCGTCTCTAGGCCCGGTAGCACAGATACGCAGTATTTT	CASSVSRPGSTDTQYF
many	TRBV20-1	TRBJ1-1	TRBD1	TGCAGTGCTAGAGATTGGTTCGGGACAGGGAGTGGTTCCACTGAAGCTTTCTTT	CSARDWFGTGSGSTEAFF
-	TRBV9	TRBJ2-3	TRBD1	TGTGCCAGCAGCGGATGGACAGGGGGCGCCGGTACGCAGTATTTT	CASSGWTGGAGTQYF
-	TRBV24-1	TRBJ2-3	TRBD2	TGTGCCACCAGTCTAGCGGGAGTAGCAGATACGCAGTATTTT	CATSLAGVADTQYF
many	TRBV5-1	TRBJ2-7	TRBD1	TGTGCCAGCAGCTCAGGACAGGGTTACGAGCAGTACTTC	CASSSGQGYEQYF
many	TRBV6-1	TRBJ1-5	-	TGTGCCAGCAGTATTAGGGGGGTTGGTCAGCCCCAGCATTTT	CASSIRGVGQPQHF
many	TRBV7-9	TRBJ1-1	-	TGTGCCAGCAGCTTACAAGACACTGAAGCTTTCTTT	CASSLQDTEAFF
many	TRBV20-1	TRBJ2-1	-	TGCAGTGCTAGCCCGGGGTCGTACAATGAGCAGTTCTTC	CSASPGSYNEQFF
few	TRBV7-9	TRBJ2-1	TRBD1	TGTGCCAGCAGCTCCCGGGACAGCGGATTCAATGAGCAGTTCTTC	CASSSRDSGFNEQFF
-	TRBV6-1	TRBJ2-7	-	TGTGCCAGCAGTGCCGGGTACTACGAGCAGTACTTC	CASSAGYYEQYF
few	TRBV7-3	TRBJ2-5	TRBD1	TGTGCCAGCAGCAGGGGGCTTGAAGAGACTCAGTACTTC	CASSRGLEETQYF
-	TRBV7-8	TRBJ1-5	TRBD1	TGTGCCAGCAGCCAGGGACAGGGCATTGGGCAGCCCCAGCATTTT	CASSQGQGIGQPQHF
few	TRBV10-2	TRBJ1-5	-	TGTGCCAGCAGTTCCAGCGGGCTGGGGCAGCCCCAGCATTTT	CASSSSGLGQPQHF
many	TRBV2	TRBJ1-3	-	TGTGCCAGCAGTGGCCAGGGGAGAAACACCATATATTTT	CASSGQGRNTIYF
many	TRBV24-1	TRBJ1-1	-	TGTGCCACCAGCGCGCCGGTTTCCACTGAAGCTTTCTTT	CATSAPVSTEAFF
-	TRBV30	TRBJ2-5	-	TGTGCCTGGAGTCTGTCTCGGGCGGTCCAAGAGACCCAGTACTTC	CAWSLSRAVQETQYF
few	TRBV18	TRBJ1-2	-	TGTGCCAGCTCACCACGAAGTTTTCCGGGGATCGGCTACACCTTC	CASSPRSFPGIGYTF
-	TRBV6-2/TRBV6-3	TRBJ2-5	-	TGTGCCAGCAGTTACTTTTATGCTAGCCCTGGCGAGACCCAGTACTTC	CASSYFYASPGETQYF
-	TRBV18	TRBJ2-1	-	TGTGCCAGCTCACCCGGGGCTAGCGTTGACAATGAGCAGTTCTTC	CASSPGASVDNEQFF
few	TRBV5-5	TRBJ2-4	-	TGTGCCAGCAGTTTCGGGGGGCCGAGCGCAGCCAAAAACATTCAGTACTTC	CASSFGGPSAAKNIQYF
many	TRBV7-8	TRBJ2-1	TRBD2	TGTGCCAGCAGCTTCCCCTTAGCGGGAGGGCCGTACAATGAGCAGTTCTTC	CASSFPLAGGPYNEQFF